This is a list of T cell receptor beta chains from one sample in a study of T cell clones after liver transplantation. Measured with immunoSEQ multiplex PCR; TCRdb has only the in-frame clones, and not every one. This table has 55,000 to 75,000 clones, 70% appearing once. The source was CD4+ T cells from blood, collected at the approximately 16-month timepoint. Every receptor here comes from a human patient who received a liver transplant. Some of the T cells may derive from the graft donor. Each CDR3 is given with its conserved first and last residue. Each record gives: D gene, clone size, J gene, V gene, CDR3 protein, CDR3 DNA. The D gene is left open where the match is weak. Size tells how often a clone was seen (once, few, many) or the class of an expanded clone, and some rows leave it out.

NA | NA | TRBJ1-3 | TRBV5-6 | CASSLGSGYGPNTIYF | TGTGCCAGCAGCTTGGGTAGCGGGTACGGCCCGAACACCATATATTTT
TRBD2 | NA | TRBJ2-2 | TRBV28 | CASSKTSGGTGELFF | TGTGCCAGCAGTAAAACTAGCGGGGGCACCGGGGAGCTGTTTTTT
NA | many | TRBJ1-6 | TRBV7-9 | CASSLANYGSPLHF | TGTGCCAGCAGCTTAGCGAATTACGGTTCACCCCTCCACTTT
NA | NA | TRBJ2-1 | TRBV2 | CASSYHNEQFF | TGTGCCAGCAGTTACCACAATGAGCAGTTCTTC
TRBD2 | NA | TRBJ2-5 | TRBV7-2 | CASSLATQTSGRPETQYF | TGTGCCAGCAGCTTAGCGACCCAGACTAGCGGGAGGCCAGAGACCCAGTACTTC
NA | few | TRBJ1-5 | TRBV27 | CASSPGVLNQPQHF | TGTGCCAGCAGTCCCGGGGTGCTCAATCAGCCCCAGCATTTT
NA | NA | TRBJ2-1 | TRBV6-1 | CASSENVAGIHEQFF | TGTGCCAGCAGTGAAAACGTAGCAGGAATCCATGAGCAGTTCTTC
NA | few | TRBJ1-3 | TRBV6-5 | CASSRDANPGNTIYF | TGTGCCAGCAGCCGGGACGCTAATCCTGGAAACACCATATATTTT
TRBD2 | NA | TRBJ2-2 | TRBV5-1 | CASSPGLAGAWELFF | TGCGCCAGCAGCCCAGGACTAGCGGGAGCCTGGGAGCTGTTTTTT
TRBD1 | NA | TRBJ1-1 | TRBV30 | CAWREFPGTAKAFF | TGTGCCTGGAGGGAATTTCCTGGGACAGCAAAAGCTTTCTTT
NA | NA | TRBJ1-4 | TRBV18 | CASSLKDREKLFF | TGTGCCAGCTCACTGAAGGACCGTGAAAAACTGTTTTTT
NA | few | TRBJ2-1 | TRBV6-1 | CASSEYPEAPTDEQFF | TGTGCCAGCAGTGAATACCCCGAGGCCCCCACCGATGAGCAGTTCTTC
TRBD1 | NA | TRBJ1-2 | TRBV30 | CAWRTGGYGYTF | TGTGCCTGGAGGACAGGGGGCTATGGCTACACCTTC
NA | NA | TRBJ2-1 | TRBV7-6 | CASSSLRTHEQFF | TGTGCCAGCAGCTCCCTCCGGACTCATGAGCAGTTCTTC
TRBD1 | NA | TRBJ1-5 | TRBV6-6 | CASSYQDRPHQPQHF | TGTGCCAGCAGTTACCAGGACAGGCCACATCAGCCCCAGCATTTT
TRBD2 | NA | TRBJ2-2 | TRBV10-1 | CANKERETSRPTGELFF | TGCGCCAATAAGGAGCGGGAGACTTCGCGTCCCACCGGGGAGCTGTTTTTT
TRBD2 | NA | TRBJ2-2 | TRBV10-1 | CASSDVAGLAGSNTGELFF | TGCGCCAGCAGTGATGTCGCGGGACTAGCGGGATCGAACACCGGGGAGCTGTTTTTT
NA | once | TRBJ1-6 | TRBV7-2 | CASSLPESPLHF | TGTGCCAGCAGCTTACCGGAGTCACCCCTCCACTTT
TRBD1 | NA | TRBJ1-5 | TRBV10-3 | CAISETGGNQPQHF | TGTGCCATCAGTGAGACAGGGGGCAATCAGCCCCAGCATTTT
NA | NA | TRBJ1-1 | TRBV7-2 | CASSLGTLVRDTEAFF | TGTGCCAGCAGCTTAGGGACCCTCGTTAGGGACACTGAAGCTTTCTTT
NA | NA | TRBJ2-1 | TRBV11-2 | CASSPTRQNEQFF | TGTGCCAGCAGCCCCACGCGCCAAAATGAGCAGTTCTTC
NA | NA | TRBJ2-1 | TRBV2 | CASSALGSGLYNEQFF | TGTGCCAGCAGTGCACTCGGGAGCGGATTATACAATGAGCAGTTCTTC